This TCR beta chain came from a study of T cell responses to AZD1222 COVID-19 vaccine. Study-level results: Spike-specific TCR breadth rose after two AZD1222 doses, and depth rose as well. White British donors predominated, females outnumbered males, and clonal diversity was possibly underestimated. The study identified only six AZD1222 recipients as seropositive at baseline.

Remarks on this clone: Its antigen is unidentified.

Repertoires were generated with immunoSEQ multiplex PCR, while TCRdb's copy carries only in-frame clones and drops some. The table has 130,000 or so clones, about nine tenths seen once. CDR1 is KGHSH, CDR2 LQKENI, per germline. V was trimmed by 5 bases and J by 4 bases, leaving 17 bases between them. This CDR3 has 15 amino acids. The chain joins TRBV18 to TRBJ1-1; D unclear. The sequencing here drew on peripheral blood, taken 28 days after the second AZD1222 dose. The clonotype originates from an adult who received the AZD1222 COVID-19 vaccine. DNA for the CDR3: TGTGCCAGCTCATATTCGGGAGGTTGGGGCACTGAAGCTTTCTTT. Translating gives CASSYSGGWGTEAFF.